These 8 T cell receptor beta chains were all obtained from the same sample, sequenced in a study of T-cell memory formation after mild COVID-19. From the 5' RACE reads, TCRdb called clonotypes with MiXCR, one entry per CDR3 protein. The sample includes 250,000 to 400,000 distinct CDR3 sequences, 13% to 15% of them seen just once. The sample comprised PBMCs or a T cell subset sorted from them (not recorded which). The receptors were gathered from a man aged 18 to 30 who had mild COVID-19 (a few samples of this study predate the infection). Cell type and time point are not known.

This clonotype has more than one count but fewer than ten. The chain carries TRBV12-5 and TRBJ2-1; tentatively, D is TRBD2 (5 bases). Trimming stripped 3 bases from V and 6 bases from J, with 18 bases between. From germline, CDR1 is LGHNT and CDR2 FRNRAP. The CDR3 totals 16 residues. The CDR3 sequence: CASGFPGPGGSNEQFF. CDR3 nucleotides: TGTGCTAGTGGTTTCCCGGGCCCTGGAGGTAGCAATGAGCAGTTCTTC. Complete variable domain (other parts from reference TRBV12-5 and TRBJ2-1): DARVTQTPRHKVTEMGQEVTMRCQPILGHNTVFWYRQTMMQGLELLAYFRNRAPLDDSGMPKDRFSAEMPDATLATLKIQPSEPRDSAVYFCASGFPGPGGSNEQFFGPGTRLTVL.

There are a few counts of this clonotype. The rearrangement links TRBV6-2 or TRBV6-3 to TRBJ1-2; D unclear. V was pared by 3 bases and J by 6 bases, with 17 bases between. The germline CDR1 and CDR2 sequences are MNHEY and SVGEGT. The CDR3 spans 15 residues. Written as DNA, the CDR3 is TGTGCCAGCAGTTATCGGGCGCGGGATTTGGATGGCTACACCTTC. Protein: CASSYRARDLDGYTF.

This clonotype turned up a few times. V gene TRBV7-2 combines with J gene TRBJ2-5; D is uncertain. CDR1 and CDR2 (germline): SGHTA, FQGNSA. V was clipped by 9 bases and J by 2 bases, with 7 bases between them. The CDR3 extends over 11 amino acids. CDR3 protein: CASTMQETQYF. The CDR3 nucleotides are TGTGCCAGTACGATGCAAGAGACCCAGTACTTC.

In this sample, this clonotype turned up a few times. The V and J genes are TRBV7-9 and TRBJ1-1; 10 nucleotides line up with TRBD1. This CDR3 is built from 19 residues. Germline V gene lookup returns CDR1 SEHNR and CDR2 FQNEAQ (reference sequence). J lost 0 bases, V lost 6 bases, and 16 bases had no gene match. CDR3 DNA: TGTGCCAGCAGTTCGCACCCGGGGACAGGGGCCCATATGAACACTGAAGCTTTCTTT. Translating it yields CASSSHPGTGAHMNTEAFF.

With respect to this clonotype: The junction departs from the called germline gene at one end, perhaps through a read error. This CDR3 is CATSPQGNTEAFF. The CDR3 DNA sequence: TGTGCCACCAGTCCGCAGGGGAACACTGAAGCTTTCTTT. The chain has TRBV10-3 and TRBJ1-1, with D perhaps TRBD1 (5 bases). The CDR3 sequence is 13 residues long. Germline CDR1 reads ENHRY; CDR2 reads SYGVKD.

The rearrangement links TRBV20-1 to TRBJ1-4, with D possibly TRBD1 on 5 matching bases. CDR3 size: 16 residues. Germline V gene sequence: CDR1 DFQATT, CDR2 SNEGSKA (reference sequence). Deletions cut 0 bases from V and 8 bases from J, with 19 bases between. CDR3 in amino acids: CSARDNGDGVREKLFF. The CDR3 nucleotides are TGCAGTGCTAGAGATAATGGGGACGGCGTGCGCGAAAAACTGTTTTTT.

This clonotype showed up just a few times. The gene calls are TRBV19 and TRBJ1-2; 9 positions match TRBD1. Germline CDR1 reads LNHDA; CDR2 reads SQIVND (reference sequence). The CDR3 sequence is 17 residues long. V lost 5 bases to trimming and J lost 4 bases; unmatched junction nucleotides: 14. DNA of the CDR3: TGTGCCAGTAGTCGACAGGGGGAGGATGGTCTGGGCTATGGCTACACCTTC. Protein: CASSRQGEDGLGYGYTF.

The chain uses TRBV11-2 and TRBJ2-3, with 11 bases that match TRBD2. The V segment lost 5 bases and the J segment 6 bases; nucleotides outside the gene matches: 4. This CDR3 has 14 amino acids. Germline CDR1 is SGHAT and CDR2 is FQNNGV. CDR3 residues: CASSPRTSGDTQYF. The CDR3 region has the DNA TGTGCCAGCAGCCCACGGACTAGCGGGGATACGCAGTATTTT.